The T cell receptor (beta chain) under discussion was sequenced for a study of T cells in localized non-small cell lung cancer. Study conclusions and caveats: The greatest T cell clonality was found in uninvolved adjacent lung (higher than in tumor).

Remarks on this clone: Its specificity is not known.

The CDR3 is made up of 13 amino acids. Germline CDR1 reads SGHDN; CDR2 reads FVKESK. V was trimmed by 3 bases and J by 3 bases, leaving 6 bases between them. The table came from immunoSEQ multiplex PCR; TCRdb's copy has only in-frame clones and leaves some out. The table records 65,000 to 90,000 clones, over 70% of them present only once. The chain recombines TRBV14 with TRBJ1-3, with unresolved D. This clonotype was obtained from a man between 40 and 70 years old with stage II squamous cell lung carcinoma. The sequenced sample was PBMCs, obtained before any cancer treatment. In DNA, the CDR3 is TGTGCCAGCAGCCATGAGGTTGGAAACACCATATATTTT. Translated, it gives CASSHEVGNTIYF.